This is a list of T cell receptor beta chains from one sample in a study of blood T cell repertoires in COVID-19. Only in-frame clones appear in the TCRdb table, and some are missing; sequencing was by immunoSEQ multiplex PCR. Of around 150,000 clones in the sample, approximately 91% are singletons; the top ten hold 2% to 3%. The sample consisted of peripheral blood. Every receptor here comes from a man aged 18-30 years with acute or convalescent COVID-19. The CDR3 runs from the conserved cysteine through the conserved F or W. Fields, in order: CDR3 protein, CDR3 DNA, J gene, D gene, clone size, V gene. D genes are given only for firm matches. Part of the rows lack a size; the others show once, few, many or a class for expanded clones.

CASSLVQGNQPQHF	TGTGCCAGTAGTTTGGTCCAGGGCAATCAGCCCCAGCATTTT	TRBJ1-5	.	.	TRBV19
CATTGGTHYNEQFF	TGTGCCACTACGGGGGGGACTCACTACAATGAGCAGTTCTTC	TRBJ2-1	TRBD2	.	TRBV27
CASSPLGYYGYTF	TGCGCCAGCAGCCCACTAGGGTACTATGGCTACACCTTC	TRBJ1-2	.	.	TRBV4-1
CASSLNRGGDHSNQPQHF	TGTGCCAGCAGCCTTAACAGGGGCGGGGATCATAGCAATCAGCCCCAGCATTTT	TRBJ1-5	TRBD1	once	TRBV7-8
CASTLAGGPYEQYF	TGCGCCAGCACCCTAGCGGGAGGCCCCTACGAGCAGTACTTC	TRBJ2-7	TRBD2	.	TRBV5-1
CASSADLGGPREQYF	TGTGCCAGCAGCGCGGACTTAGGGGGTCCGCGCGAGCAGTACTTC	TRBJ2-7	.	.	TRBV7-2
CASIMTGEEADTQYF	TGTGCCAGCATTATGACAGGGGAGGAGGCAGATACGCAGTATTTT	TRBJ2-3	TRBD1	.	TRBV2
CASSPLPLDRRGAKLFF	TGCGCCAGCAGCCCCCTCCCCCTGGACAGGAGGGGGGCAAAACTGTTTTTT	TRBJ1-4	TRBD1	.	TRBV5-1
CASSVGREGTGELFF	TGTGCCAGCAGCGTAGGACGGGAGGGGACCGGGGAGCTGTTTTTT	TRBJ2-2	TRBD2	.	TRBV9
CAWSVHRGNTEAFF	TGTGCCTGGAGTGTACACCGGGGAAACACTGAAGCTTTCTTT	TRBJ1-1	.	.	TRBV30
CASSLPRQGTDNSPLHF	TGTGCCAGCAGCTTACCCCGACAGGGAACGGATAATTCACCCCTCCACTTT	TRBJ1-6	TRBD1	.	TRBV7-9
CAGTSGPQETQYF	TGTGCCGGGACTAGCGGGCCCCAAGAGACCCAGTACTTC	TRBJ2-5	TRBD2	once	TRBV2
CASSPGTGNNQPQHF	TGTGCCAGCTCACCCGGGACAGGGAACAATCAGCCCCAGCATTTT	TRBJ1-5	TRBD1	once	TRBV18
CASSLQGVGNTEAFF	TGTGCCAGCAGCTTACAGGGGGTAGGGAACACTGAAGCTTTCTTT	TRBJ1-1	TRBD1	once	TRBV7-2
CASSLAGQGSYTF	TGTGCCAGCAGCTTAGCTGGACAGGGTAGCTACACCTTC	TRBJ1-2	TRBD1	.	TRBV7-9
CASSRTGTSAYEQYF	TGTGCCAGCAGCCGTACCGGGACTAGCGCCTACGAGCAGTACTTC	TRBJ2-7	TRBD2	.	TRBV6-5
CASSLYRGTEAFF	TGTGCCAGCAGTTTGTACAGGGGGACTGAAGCTTTCTTT	TRBJ1-1	TRBD1	.	TRBV27
CASQRALYEQYF	TGTGCCAGCCAGCGCGCCCTGTACGAGCAGTACTTC	TRBJ2-7	.	.	TRBV2
CASSSGQSEGNEQFF	TGCGCCAGCAGCTCGGGACAGTCTGAGGGGAATGAGCAGTTCTTC	TRBJ2-1	TRBD1	.	TRBV5-1
CASSARTSGDYNEQFF	TGTGCCAGCAGCGCCCGGACTAGCGGAGATTACAATGAGCAGTTCTTC	TRBJ2-1	TRBD2	.	TRBV5-4
CASSQGTGGVIQPQHF	TGCGCCAGCAGCCAGGGGACGGGGGGGGTTATTCAGCCCCAGCATTTT	TRBJ1-5	.	.	TRBV4-1
CASSHYSQGRWAQHF	TGTGCCAGCAGCCACTATTCACAGGGGCGTTGGGCCCAGCATTTT	TRBJ1-5	TRBD1	.	TRBV3-1/TRBV3-2
CASSETDTEAFF	TGTGCCAGCAGTGAGACAGACACTGAAGCTTTCTTT	TRBJ1-1	.	.	TRBV2
CASSVRGEEKLFF	TGTGCCAGCAGCGTACGGGGGGAAGAAAAACTGTTTTTT	TRBJ1-4	.	.	TRBV9
CASSSRLVTGGAAGELFF	TGTGCCAGCAGCTCCCGATTGGTGACAGGGGGCGCCGCCGGGGAGCTGTTTTTT	TRBJ2-2	TRBD1	.	TRBV7-2
CASSLTRGTEAFF	TGTGCCAGCAGTCTTACTCGTGGCACTGAAGCTTTCTTT	TRBJ1-1	.	.	TRBV27
CASSLEGTGLREQYF	TGCGCCAGCAGCTTGGAGGGGACAGGGCTCCGCGAGCAGTACTTC	TRBJ2-7	TRBD1	.	TRBV5-1
CASRLAGGLGEQFF	TGTGCCAGCAGACTAGCGGGGGGGCTCGGTGAGCAGTTCTTC	TRBJ2-1	TRBD2	once	TRBV6-5
CASSGLGTALTQYF	TGTGCCAGCAGCGGGTTAGGGACAGCCCTTACGCAGTATTTT	TRBJ2-3	TRBD1	once	TRBV9
CASSQDWGTDSEKLFF	TGCGCCAGCAGCCAAGATTGGGGGACAGACTCTGAAAAACTGTTTTTT	TRBJ1-4	TRBD1	.	TRBV4-1
CASSSRGYNEQFF	TGTGCCAGCAGCTCCCGGGGATACAATGAGCAGTTCTTC	TRBJ2-1	.	.	TRBV9
CASSEGGTSSYNEQFF	TGTGCCAGCAGTGAAGGCGGAACTAGCTCCTACAATGAGCAGTTCTTC	TRBJ2-1	.	.	TRBV25-1
CASSTPGLATYNEQFF	TGTGCCAGCAGCACTCCGGGACTAGCGACCTACAATGAGCAGTTCTTC	TRBJ2-1	TRBD2	.	TRBV5-5
CASSQDSGRAANEQFF	TGTGCCAGCAGCCAAGATAGCGGGAGGGCCGCTAATGAGCAGTTCTTC	TRBJ2-1	TRBD2	.	TRBV3-1/TRBV3-2
CATSAGGAYNEQFF	TGTGCCACCAGCGCCGGAGGCGCTTACAATGAGCAGTTCTTC	TRBJ2-1	.	.	TRBV24-1
CATSSPSQETQYF	TGTGCCACCAGCAGCCCGTCCCAAGAGACCCAGTACTTC	TRBJ2-5	.	.	TRBV15
CASSLLGQVPYGYTF	TGTGCCAGCAGTTTACTAGGACAGGTTCCCTATGGCTACACCTTC	TRBJ1-2	TRBD1	.	TRBV6-5
CAWTTGGSLLSNYGYTF	TGTGCCTGGACAACGGGGGGGTCCCTTTTATCTAACTATGGCTACACCTTC	TRBJ1-2	.	.	TRBV30
CASSQEGHPEGGWHTIYF	TGTGCCAGCAGCCAAGAAGGACATCCCGAGGGAGGTTGGCACACCATATATTTT	TRBJ1-3	.	.	TRBV3-1/TRBV3-2
CASSGLAGNEQFF	TGTGCCAGCAGTGGATTAGCGGGCAATGAGCAGTTCTTC	TRBJ2-1	TRBD2	.	TRBV6-6
CASSESAASGGREQFF	TGCGCCAGCAGTGAGTCAGCCGCTAGCGGGGGGCGGGAGCAGTTCTTC	TRBJ2-1	TRBD2	.	TRBV10-2
CASSPYQGGDQPQHF	TGCGCCAGCAGCCCGTACCAGGGAGGGGATCAGCCCCAGCATTTT	TRBJ1-5	.	.	TRBV4-1
CASSLSGGQRGYTF	TGTGCCAGCAGCCTCTCAGGGGGTCAACGAGGCTACACCTTC	TRBJ1-2	TRBD1	.	TRBV3-1/TRBV3-2
CASTQRIGDIMNTEAFF	TGTGCCAGCACCCAACGGATCGGGGATATCATGAACACTGAAGCTTTCTTT	TRBJ1-1	.	once	TRBV9
CASRRRNEQFF	TGTGCCAGCCGGAGGAGGAATGAGCAGTTCTTC	TRBJ2-1	.	.	TRBV27
CASSPGGGEIQFF	TGTGCCAGCAGCCCCGGGGGGGGCGAAATACAGTTCTTC	TRBJ2-1	TRBD2	.	TRBV5-6
CASSFSVSYEQYF	TGTGCCAGCAGTTTCAGTGTCTCCTACGAGCAGTACTTC	TRBJ2-7	.	.	TRBV12-3/TRBV12-4
CASNSGTSGTGELFF	TGTGCCAGCAACTCCGGGACTAGCGGGACCGGGGAGCTGTTTTTT	TRBJ2-2	TRBD2	.	TRBV5-4
CATPYGRSPLHF	TGTGCCACCCCGTATGGCCGATCACCCCTCCACTTT	TRBJ1-6	.	.	TRBV24-1
CASSLGLAGGNEQFF	TGTGCCAGTAGCCTGGGACTAGCGGGGGGGAATGAGCAGTTCTTC	TRBJ2-1	TRBD2	few	TRBV19
CASSLEAGIKNTEAFF	TGCGCCAGCAGCTTGGAGGCAGGGATTAAGAACACTGAAGCTTTCTTT	TRBJ1-1	.	.	TRBV5-1
CASSGYRVGQPQHF	TGTGCCAGCAGTGGTTACAGGGTGGGCCAGCCCCAGCATTTT	TRBJ1-5	.	.	TRBV28
CASSLGQGDGYTF	TGCGCCAGCAGCTTGGGACAGGGGGATGGCTACACCTTC	TRBJ1-2	TRBD1	once	TRBV5-1
CASSLGEQTRYTF	TGTGCCAGCAGCTTGGGGGAGCAGACGAGGTACACCTTC	TRBJ1-2	.	.	TRBV5-4
CASSPSTAGNTIYF	TGTGCCAGCTCACCAAGTACGGCTGGAAACACCATATATTTT	TRBJ1-3	.	.	TRBV18
CATSSYEEQYF	TGTGCCACCAGCAGTTATGAGGAGCAGTACTTC	TRBJ2-7	.	.	TRBV15